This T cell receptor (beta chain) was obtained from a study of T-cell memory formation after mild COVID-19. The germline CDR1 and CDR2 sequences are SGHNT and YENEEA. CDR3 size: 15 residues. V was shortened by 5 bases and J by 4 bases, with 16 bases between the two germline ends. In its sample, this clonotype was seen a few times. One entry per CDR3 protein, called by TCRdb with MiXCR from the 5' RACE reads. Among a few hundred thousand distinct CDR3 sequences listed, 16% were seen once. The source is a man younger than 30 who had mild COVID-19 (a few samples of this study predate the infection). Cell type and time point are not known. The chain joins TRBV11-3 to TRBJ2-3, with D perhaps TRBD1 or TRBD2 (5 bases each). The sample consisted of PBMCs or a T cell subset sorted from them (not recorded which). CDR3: CASSPGTAAADTQYF. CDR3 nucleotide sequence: TGTGCCAGCAGCCCTGGGACCGCGGCAGCAGATACGCAGTATTTT.